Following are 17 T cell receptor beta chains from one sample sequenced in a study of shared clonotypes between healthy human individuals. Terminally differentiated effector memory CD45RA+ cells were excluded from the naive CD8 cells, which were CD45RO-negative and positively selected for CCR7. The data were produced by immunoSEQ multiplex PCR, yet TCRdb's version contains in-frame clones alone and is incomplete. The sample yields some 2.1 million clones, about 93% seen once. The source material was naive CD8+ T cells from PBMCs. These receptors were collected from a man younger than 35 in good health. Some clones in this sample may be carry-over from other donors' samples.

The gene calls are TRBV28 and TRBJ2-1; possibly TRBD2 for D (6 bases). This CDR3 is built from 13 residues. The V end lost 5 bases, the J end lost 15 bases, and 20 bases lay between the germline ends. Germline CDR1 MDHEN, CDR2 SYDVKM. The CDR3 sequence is CASSPHGTPEGFF. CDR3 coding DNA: TGTGCCAGCAGTCCTCATGGGACTCCCGAAGGGTTCTTC.

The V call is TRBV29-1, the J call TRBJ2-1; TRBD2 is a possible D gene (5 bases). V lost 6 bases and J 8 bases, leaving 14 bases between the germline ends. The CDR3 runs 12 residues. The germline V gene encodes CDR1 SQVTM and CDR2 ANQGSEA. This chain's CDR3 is CSVSGSPHEQFF. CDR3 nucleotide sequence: TGCAGCGTGTCGGGGAGTCCCCATGAGCAGTTCTTC.

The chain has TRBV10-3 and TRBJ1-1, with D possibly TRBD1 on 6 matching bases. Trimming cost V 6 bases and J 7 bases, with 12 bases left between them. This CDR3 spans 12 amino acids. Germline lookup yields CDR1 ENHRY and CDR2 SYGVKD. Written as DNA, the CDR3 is TGTGCCATCAGGGAGGGGGGAAATGAAGCTTTCTTT. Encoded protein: CAIREGGNEAFF.

CDR3 residues: CASSPRSGRFYEQYF. CDR3 in DNA: TGTGCCAGCAGTCCCCGCTCGGGACGATTTTACGAGCAGTACTTC. The chain uses TRBV6-6 and TRBJ2-7; D is tentatively TRBD1 or TRBD2 (5 bases each). The germline gives CDR1 MNHNY, CDR2 SVGAGI (reference sequence). The CDR3 loop spans 15 amino acids. Trimming cost V 5 bases and J 4 bases, with 18 bases left between them.

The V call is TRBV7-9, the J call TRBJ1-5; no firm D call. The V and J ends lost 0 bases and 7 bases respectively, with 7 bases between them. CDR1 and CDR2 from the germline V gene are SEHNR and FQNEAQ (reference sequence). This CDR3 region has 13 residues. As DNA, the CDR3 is TGTGCCAGCAGCTTAGCATCGGGCCAGCCCCAGCATTTT. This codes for CASSLASGQPQHF. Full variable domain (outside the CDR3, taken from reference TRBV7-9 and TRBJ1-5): DTGVSQNPRHKITKRGQNVTFRCDPISEHNRLYWYRQTLGQGPEFLTYFQNEAQLEKSRLLSDRFSAERPKGSFSTLEIQRTEQGDSAMYLCASSLASGQPQHFGDGTRLSIL.

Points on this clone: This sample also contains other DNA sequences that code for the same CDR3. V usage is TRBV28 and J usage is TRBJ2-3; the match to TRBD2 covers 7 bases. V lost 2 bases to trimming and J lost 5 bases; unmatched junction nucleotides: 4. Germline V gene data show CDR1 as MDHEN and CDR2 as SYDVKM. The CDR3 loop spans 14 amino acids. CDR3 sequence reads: CASSLRRERDTQYF. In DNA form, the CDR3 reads TGTGCCAGCAGTTTACGGCGGGAGCGAGATACGCAGTATTTT.

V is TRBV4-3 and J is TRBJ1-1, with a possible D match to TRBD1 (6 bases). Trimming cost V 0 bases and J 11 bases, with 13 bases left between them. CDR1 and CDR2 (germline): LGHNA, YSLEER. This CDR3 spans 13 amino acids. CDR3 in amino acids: CASSQERGDRAFF. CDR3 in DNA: TGCGCCAGCAGCCAAGAAAGGGGGGATCGGGCTTTCTTT.

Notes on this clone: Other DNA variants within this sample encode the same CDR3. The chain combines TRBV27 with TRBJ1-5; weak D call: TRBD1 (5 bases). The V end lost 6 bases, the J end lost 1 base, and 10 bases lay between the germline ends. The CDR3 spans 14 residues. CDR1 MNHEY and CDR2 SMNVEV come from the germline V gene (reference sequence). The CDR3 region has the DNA TGTGCCAGCAGGATAGCAGGGAGCAATCAGCCCCAGCATTTT. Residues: CASRIAGSNQPQHF.

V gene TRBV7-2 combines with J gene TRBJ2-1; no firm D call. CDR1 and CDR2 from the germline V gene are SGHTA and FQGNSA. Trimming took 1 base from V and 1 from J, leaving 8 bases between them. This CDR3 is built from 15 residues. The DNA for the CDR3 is TGTGCCAGCAGCTTAGGTACAGTTTCCTACAATGAGCAGTTCTTC. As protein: CASSLGTVSYNEQFF.

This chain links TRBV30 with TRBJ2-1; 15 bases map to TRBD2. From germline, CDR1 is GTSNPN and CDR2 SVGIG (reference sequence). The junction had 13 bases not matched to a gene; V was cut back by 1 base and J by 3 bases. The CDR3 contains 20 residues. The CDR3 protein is CAWSDLEGTSGRTYYNEQFF. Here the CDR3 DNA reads TGTGCCTGGAGTGACTTGGAAGGGACTAGCGGGAGGACCTACTACAATGAGCAGTTCTTC.

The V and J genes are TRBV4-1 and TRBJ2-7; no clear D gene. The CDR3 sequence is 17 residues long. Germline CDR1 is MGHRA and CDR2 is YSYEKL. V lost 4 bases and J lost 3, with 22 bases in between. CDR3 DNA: TGCGCCAGCAGCCGAGAGGCCCCCCGATATACGAACTACGAGCAGTACTTC. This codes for CASSREAPRYTNYEQYF.

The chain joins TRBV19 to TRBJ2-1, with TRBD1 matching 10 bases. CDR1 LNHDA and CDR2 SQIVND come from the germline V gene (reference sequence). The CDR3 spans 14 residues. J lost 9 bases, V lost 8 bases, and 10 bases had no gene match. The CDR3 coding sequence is TGTGCCAGTTTAACGGGACAGGGGCCGGGTGAGCAGTTCTTC. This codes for CASLTGQGPGEQFF.

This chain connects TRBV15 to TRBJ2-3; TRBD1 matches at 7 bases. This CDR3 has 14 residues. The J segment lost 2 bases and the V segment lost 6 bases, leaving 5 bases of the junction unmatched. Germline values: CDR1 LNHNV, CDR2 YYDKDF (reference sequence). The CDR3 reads CATREGAFTDTQYF. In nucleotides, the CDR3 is TGTGCCACCAGAGAGGGGGCCTTCACAGATACGCAGTATTTT. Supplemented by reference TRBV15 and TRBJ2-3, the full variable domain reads DAMVIQNPRYQVTQFGKPVTLSCSQTLNHNVMYWYQQKSSQAPKLLFHYYDKDFNNEADTPDNFQSRRPNTSFCFLDIRSPGLGDTAMYLCATREGAFTDTQYFGPGTRLTVL.

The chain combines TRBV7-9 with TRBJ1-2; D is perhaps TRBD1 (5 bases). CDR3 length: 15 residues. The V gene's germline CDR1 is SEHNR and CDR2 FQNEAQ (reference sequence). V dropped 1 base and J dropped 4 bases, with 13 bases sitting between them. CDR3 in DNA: TGTGCCAGCAGCTTAGGTCTTCCCGGGACCTATGGCTACACCTTC. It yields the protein CASSLGLPGTYGYTF.

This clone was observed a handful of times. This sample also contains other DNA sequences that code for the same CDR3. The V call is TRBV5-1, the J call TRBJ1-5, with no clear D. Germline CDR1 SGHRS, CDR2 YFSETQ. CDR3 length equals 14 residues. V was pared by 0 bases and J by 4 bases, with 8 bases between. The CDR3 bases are TGCGCCAGCAGCTTGGCCGCGGGGAATCAGCCCCAGCATTTT. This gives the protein CASSLAAGNQPQHF.

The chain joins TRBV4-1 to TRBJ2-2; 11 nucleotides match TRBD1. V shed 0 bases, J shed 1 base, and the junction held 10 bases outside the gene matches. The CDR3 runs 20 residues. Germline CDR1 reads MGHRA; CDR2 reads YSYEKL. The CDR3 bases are TGCGCCAGCAGCCAAGAAGGCGGACAGGGGGCCGAAGGGAACACCGGGGAGCTGTTTTTT. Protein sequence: CASSQEGGQGAEGNTGELFF.

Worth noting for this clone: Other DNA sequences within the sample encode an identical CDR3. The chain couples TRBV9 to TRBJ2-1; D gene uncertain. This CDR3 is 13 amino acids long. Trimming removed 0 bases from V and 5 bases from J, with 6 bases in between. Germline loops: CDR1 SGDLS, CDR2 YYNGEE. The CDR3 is CASSVDSNNEQFF. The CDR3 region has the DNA TGTGCCAGCAGCGTAGACAGTAACAATGAGCAGTTCTTC.